The present T cell receptor (beta chain) was sequenced within a study of prognosis after radiotherapy for stage I lung cancer. Background on the study: There were 15 or so patients with newly diagnosed primary stage I lung tumors and about five patients with oligometastatic NSCLC after surgical resection of the primary tumor. Distant metastases showed up in a few patients after radiotherapy, at a median of around 7 months, while more than 12 showed no significant progression. Overall study findings and caveats: Some TCR clones were expanded. Whether these clones were tumor-specific was not determined.

The TCR beta CDR3 region was amplified from genomic DNA, with two rounds of multiplex PCR being used for the amplification. Individual primers that were specific to each TRBV and TRBJ gene served in first-round PCR. TCRdb passed the multiplex PCR reads through MiXCR, listing each CDR3 protein once. The sample includes approximately 35,000 distinct CDR3 sequences, around 35% of them seen just once. The ends were cut back, 2 bases at V and 2 bases at J, with 7 bases in the middle. The CDR3 loop spans 13 amino acids. Germline V lookup: CDR1 SGHTS, CDR2 YDEGEE. As regards this clonotype: Its cognate antigen is unknown.

Specimen: PBMCs, collected before or after stereotactic body radiation therapy (not recorded which). This TCR was recovered from a donor over 45 with non-small cell lung cancer. The chain employs TRBV5-8 and TRBJ1-1; no firm D call. The CDR3 bases are TGTGCCAGCAGCTTCGATGATAACACTGAAGCTTTCTTT. Translating gives CASSFDDNTEAFF.